This TCR beta chain is drawn from a study of blood T cells in healthy people across ages. Using a J-beta primer mix together with a sample-barcoded 5' primer, a second PCR was run for about 7 to 12 cycles. Every sample gave at least 2.5 million paired-end reads containing CDR3. TCRdb recomputed calls from the 5' RACE reads with MiXCR, one row per CDR3 protein. The table records roughly 730,000 distinct CDR3 sequences, around 50% of them present only once. Overall study findings and caveats: From one million sequenced T cells, diversity estimates were lower bounds.

This clonotype appeared a few times. Its antigen is as yet unknown. Germline CDR1 reads SGHDN; CDR2 reads FVKESK. V was cut by 4 bases and J by 3 bases, with 16 bases left in between. The CDR3 length is 15 residues. Input material: blood. This TCR was recovered from a middle-aged man in good health. The V gene is TRBV14, the J gene TRBJ2-7; D not resolved. CDR3 in DNA: TGTGCCAGCAGCCGAGCCGCCCAGGAGAGCTACGAGCAGTACTTC. Translated: CASSRAAQESYEQYF. The full variable domain, its missing parts supplied by reference TRBV14 and TRBJ2-7, is EAGVTQFPSHSVIEKGQTVTLRCDPISGHDNLYWYRRVMGKEIKFLLHFVKESKQDESGMPNNRFLAERTGGTYSTLKVQPAELEDSGVYFCASSRAAQESYEQYFGPGTRLTVT.